Sequencing of this TCR beta chain was carried out in a study of human T cells and chemical hapten exposure. Overall study: Per-sample TCR yield variability stemmed mainly from small pooled library volume differences. Study-wide points: PT1 expanded TCR counts and patch test score correlated positively. In comparison with controls, expanded TCRs gave rise to a significantly larger number of large CDR3 similarity clusters.

TCRdb fed the RACE reads into MiXCR, producing one record per CDR3 protein. The sample holds tens of thousands of distinct CDR3 sequences, 9.3% seen once. The CDR3 has 15 residues. Deletions cut 4 bases from V and 3 bases from J, with 15 bases between. The time point was: patch test 1, 2 weeks after DPC sensitization. The treatment: therapeutic diphenylcyclopropenone sensitization with weekly scalp DPC. In every case, blood was obtained before the patch test was applied. This clonotype was recorded at least ten times. Its specificity is not known. The receptor was isolated from a woman aged 40 to 50 with alopecia areata. Some clones in this sample may be carry-over from other donors' samples. The specimen comprised whole blood, sampled in connection with sensitization to the hapten diphenylcyclopropenone (DPC). The V call is TRBV12-3 or TRBV12-4, the J call TRBJ2-5; D is tentatively TRBD1 or TRBD2 (7 bases each). Here the CDR3 DNA reads TGTGCCAGCAGTTCCACAGGGGAGGGGAAAGAGACCCAGTACTTC. This codes for CASSSTGEGKETQYF.